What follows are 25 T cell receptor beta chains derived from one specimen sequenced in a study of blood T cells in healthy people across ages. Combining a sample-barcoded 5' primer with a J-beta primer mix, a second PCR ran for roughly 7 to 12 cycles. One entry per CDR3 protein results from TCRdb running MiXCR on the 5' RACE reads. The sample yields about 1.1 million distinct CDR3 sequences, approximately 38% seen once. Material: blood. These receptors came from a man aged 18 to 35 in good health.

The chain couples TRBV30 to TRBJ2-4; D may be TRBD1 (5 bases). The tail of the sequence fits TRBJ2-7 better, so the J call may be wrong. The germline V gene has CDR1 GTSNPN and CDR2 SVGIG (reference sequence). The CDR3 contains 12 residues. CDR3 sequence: CAWSVDSYEQYF. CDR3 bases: TGTGCCTGGAGTGTTGACAGCTACGAGCAGTACTTC.

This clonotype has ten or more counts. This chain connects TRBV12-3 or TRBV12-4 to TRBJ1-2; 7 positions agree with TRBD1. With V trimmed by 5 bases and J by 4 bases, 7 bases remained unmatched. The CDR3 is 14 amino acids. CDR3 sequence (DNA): TGTGCCAGCAGTCTCACCCGACAGGGCTATGGCTACACCTTC. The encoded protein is CASSLTRQGYGYTF.

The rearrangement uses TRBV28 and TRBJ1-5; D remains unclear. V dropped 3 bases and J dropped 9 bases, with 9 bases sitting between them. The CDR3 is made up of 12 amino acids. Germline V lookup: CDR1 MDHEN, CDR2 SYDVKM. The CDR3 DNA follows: TGTGCCAGCAGTTTGGCTCGCCGGCCCCAGCATTTT. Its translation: CASSLARRPQHF.

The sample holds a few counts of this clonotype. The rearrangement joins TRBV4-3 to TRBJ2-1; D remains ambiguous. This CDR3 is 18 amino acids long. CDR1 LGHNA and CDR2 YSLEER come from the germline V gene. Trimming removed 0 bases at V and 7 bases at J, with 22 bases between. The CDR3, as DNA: TGCGCCAGCAGCCAAGATAGGGCGACACGGCGGCCATTGAATGAGCAGTTCTTC. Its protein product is CASSQDRATRRPLNEQFF.

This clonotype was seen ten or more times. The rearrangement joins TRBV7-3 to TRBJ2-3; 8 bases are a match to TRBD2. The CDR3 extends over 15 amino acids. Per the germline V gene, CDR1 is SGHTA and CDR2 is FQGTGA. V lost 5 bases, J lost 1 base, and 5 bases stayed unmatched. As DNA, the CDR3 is TGTGCCAGCAGCGCTGATAGCGGGGGCACAGATACGCAGTATTTT. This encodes CASSADSGGTDTQYF.

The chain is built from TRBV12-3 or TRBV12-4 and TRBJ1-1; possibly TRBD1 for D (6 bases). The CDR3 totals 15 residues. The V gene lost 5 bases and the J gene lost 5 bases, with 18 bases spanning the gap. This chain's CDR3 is CASSPSQGGSTEAFF. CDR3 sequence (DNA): TGTGCCAGCAGTCCCTCACAGGGAGGAAGTACTGAAGCTTTCTTT.

The chain's CDR3 is CASSTTQGTDTQYF. In DNA, the CDR3 is TGTGCCAGCAGCACCACACAGGGCACAGATACGCAGTATTTT. The gene calls are TRBV9 and TRBJ2-3; the D gene is possibly TRBD1 (5 bases). The V and J ends lost 4 bases and 1 base respectively, with 10 bases between them. Germline V gene data show CDR1 as SGDLS and CDR2 as YYNGEE. The CDR3 is made up of 14 amino acids.

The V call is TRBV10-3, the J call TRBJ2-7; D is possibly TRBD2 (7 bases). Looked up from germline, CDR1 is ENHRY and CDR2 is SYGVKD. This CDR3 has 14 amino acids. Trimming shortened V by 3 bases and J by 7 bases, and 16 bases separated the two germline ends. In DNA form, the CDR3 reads TGTGCCATCAGTGATCGGGGGGCAAGCAATGAGCAGTACTTC. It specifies CAISDRGASNEQYF.

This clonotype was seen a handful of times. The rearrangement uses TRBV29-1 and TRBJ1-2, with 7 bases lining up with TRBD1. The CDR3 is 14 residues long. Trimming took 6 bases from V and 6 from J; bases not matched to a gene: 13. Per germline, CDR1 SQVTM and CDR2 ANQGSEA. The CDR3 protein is CSVYAKDRINGYTF. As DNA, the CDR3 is TGCAGCGTATATGCTAAGGACAGGATAAATGGCTACACCTTC.

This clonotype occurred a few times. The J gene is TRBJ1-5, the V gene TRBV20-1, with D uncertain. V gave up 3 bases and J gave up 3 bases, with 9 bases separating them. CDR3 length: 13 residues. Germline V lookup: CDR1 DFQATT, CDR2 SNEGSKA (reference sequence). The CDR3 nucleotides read TGCAGTGCTAGCCCCACGAACAATCAGCCCCAGCATTTT. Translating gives CSASPTNNQPQHF.

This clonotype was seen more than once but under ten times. CDR3 nucleotide sequence: TGTGCCATCAGTGGGGGGACAGAGCGTTTGGGCACTGAAGCTTTCTTT. As protein: CAISGGTERLGTEAFF. The chain recombines TRBV10-3 with TRBJ1-1; the match to TRBD1 covers 7 bases. Germline values: CDR1 ENHRY, CDR2 SYGVKD. J lost 4 bases, V lost 4 bases, and 12 bases had no gene match. The CDR3 loop spans 16 amino acids.

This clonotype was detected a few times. In DNA form, the CDR3 reads TGTGCCAGCAGTGGACGGACAACCTATGGCTACACCTTC. This sequence encodes CASSGRTTYGYTF. The chain joins TRBV2 to TRBJ1-2; D perhaps matches TRBD1 (5 bases). CDR1 is SNHLY and CDR2 is FYNNEI in the germline V gene. The length of the CDR3 is 13 residues. The V and J ends lost 4 bases and 4 bases respectively, with 10 bases between them. Using reference TRBV2 and TRBJ1-2 for the parts outside the CDR3, the full variable domain is EPEVTQTPSHQVTQMGQEVILRCVPISNHLYFYWYRQILGQKVEFLVSFYNNEISEKSEIFDDQFSVERPDGSNFTLKIRSTKLEDSAMYFCASSGRTTYGYTFGSGTRLTVV.

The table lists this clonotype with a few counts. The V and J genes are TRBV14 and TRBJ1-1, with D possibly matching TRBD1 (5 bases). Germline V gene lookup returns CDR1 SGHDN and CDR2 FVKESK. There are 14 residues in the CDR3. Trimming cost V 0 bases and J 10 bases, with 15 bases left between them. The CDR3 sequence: CASSQEQEGAGAFF. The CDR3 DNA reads TGTGCCAGCAGCCAAGAGCAGGAAGGGGCAGGAGCTTTCTTT.

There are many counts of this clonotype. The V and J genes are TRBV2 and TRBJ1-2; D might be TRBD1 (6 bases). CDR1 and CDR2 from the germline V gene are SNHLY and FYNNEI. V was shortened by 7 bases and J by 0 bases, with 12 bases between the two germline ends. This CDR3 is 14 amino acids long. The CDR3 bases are TGTGCCAGCACCGCCACAGGGACTAACTATGGCTACACCTTC. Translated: CASTATGTNYGYTF.

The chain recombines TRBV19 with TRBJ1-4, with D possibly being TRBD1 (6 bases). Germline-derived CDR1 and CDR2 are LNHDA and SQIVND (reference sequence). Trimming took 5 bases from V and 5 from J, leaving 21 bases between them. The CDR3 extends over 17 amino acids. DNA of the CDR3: TGTGCCAGTAGTGTAGCGCCGGACAGATTAAGAAATGAAAAACTGTTTTTT. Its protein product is CASSVAPDRLRNEKLFF.

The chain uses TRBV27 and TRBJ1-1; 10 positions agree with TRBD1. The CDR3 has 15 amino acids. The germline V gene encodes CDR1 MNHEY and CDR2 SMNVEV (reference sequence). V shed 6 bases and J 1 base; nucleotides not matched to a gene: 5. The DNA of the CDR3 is TGTGCCAGCAGGCCGACAGGGGGCGAGAACACTGAAGCTTTCTTT. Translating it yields CASRPTGGENTEAFF.

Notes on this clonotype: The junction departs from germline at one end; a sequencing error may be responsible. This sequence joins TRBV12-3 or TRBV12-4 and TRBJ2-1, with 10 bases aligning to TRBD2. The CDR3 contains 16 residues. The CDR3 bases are TGTGCCAGGAGTCCTCAGCGGGGGGGCTCCTACGATGAGCAGTTCTTC. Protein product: CARSPQRGGSYDEQFF.

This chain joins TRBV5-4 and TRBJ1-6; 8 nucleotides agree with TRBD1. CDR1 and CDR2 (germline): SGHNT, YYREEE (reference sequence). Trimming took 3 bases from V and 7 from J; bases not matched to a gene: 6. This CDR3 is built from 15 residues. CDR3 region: CASSSTGGLNSPLHF. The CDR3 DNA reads TGTGCCAGCAGCTCCACAGGGGGGCTCAATTCACCCCTCCACTTT.

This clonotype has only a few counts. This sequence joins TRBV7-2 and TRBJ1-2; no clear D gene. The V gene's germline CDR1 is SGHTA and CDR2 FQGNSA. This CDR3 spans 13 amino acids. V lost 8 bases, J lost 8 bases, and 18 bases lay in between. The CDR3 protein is CASATGLYRGYTF. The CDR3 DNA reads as TGTGCCAGCGCTACGGGTCTATATCGGGGCTACACCTTC. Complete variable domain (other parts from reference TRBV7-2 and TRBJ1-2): GAGVSQSPSNKVTEKGKDVELRCDPISGHTALYWYRQSLGQGLEFLIYFQGNSAPDKSGLPSDRFSAERTGGSVSTLTIQRTQQEDSAVYLCASATGLYRGYTFGSGTRLTVV.

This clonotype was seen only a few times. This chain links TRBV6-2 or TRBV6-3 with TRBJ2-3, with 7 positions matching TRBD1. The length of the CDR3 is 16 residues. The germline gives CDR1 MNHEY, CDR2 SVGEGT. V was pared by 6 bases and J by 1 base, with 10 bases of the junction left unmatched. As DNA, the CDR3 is TGTGCCAGCAGCCTTACAGCCACAGGGGGCACAGATACGCAGTATTTT. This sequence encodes CASSLTATGGTDTQYF.

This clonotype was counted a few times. DNA of the CDR3: TGTGCCAGCGGGCACTTAGGAGAGGGCTTGCAGACCCAGTACTTC. Translating gives CASGHLGEGLQTQYF. The chain carries TRBV6-2 or TRBV6-3 and TRBJ2-5, with D maybe TRBD2 (5 bases). The germline V gene has CDR1 MNHEY and CDR2 SVGEGT. This CDR3 region has 15 residues. Trimming took off 8 bases at V and 6 bases at J, with 22 bases between the two ends.

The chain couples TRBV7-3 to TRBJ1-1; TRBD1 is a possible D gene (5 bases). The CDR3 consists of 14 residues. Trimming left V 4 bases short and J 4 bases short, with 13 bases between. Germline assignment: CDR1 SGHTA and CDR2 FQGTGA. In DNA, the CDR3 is TGTGCCAGCAGCTCGACGGCAGGGAGCACTGAAGCTTTCTTT. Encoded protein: CASSSTAGSTEAFF.

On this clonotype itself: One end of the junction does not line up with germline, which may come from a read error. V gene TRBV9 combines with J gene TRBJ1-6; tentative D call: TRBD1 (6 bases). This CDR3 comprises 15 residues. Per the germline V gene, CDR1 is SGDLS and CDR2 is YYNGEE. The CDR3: CANSASRGDNSPLHF. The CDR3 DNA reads TGTGCCAACAGCGCCAGTAGGGGGGATAATTCACCCCTCCACTTT. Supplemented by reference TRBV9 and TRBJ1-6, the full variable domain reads DSGVTQTPKHLITATGQRVTLRCSPRSGDLSVYWYQQSLDQGLQFLIQYYNGEERAKGNILERFSAQQFPDLHSELNLSSLELGDSALYFCANSASRGDNSPLHFGNGTRLTVT.

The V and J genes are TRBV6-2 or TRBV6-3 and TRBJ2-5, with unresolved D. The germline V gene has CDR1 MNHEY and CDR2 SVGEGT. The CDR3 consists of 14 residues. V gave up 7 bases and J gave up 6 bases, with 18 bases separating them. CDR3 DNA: TGTGCCAGCAAGGTACCGCAAGGATATCAGACCCAGTACTTC. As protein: CASKVPQGYQTQYF.

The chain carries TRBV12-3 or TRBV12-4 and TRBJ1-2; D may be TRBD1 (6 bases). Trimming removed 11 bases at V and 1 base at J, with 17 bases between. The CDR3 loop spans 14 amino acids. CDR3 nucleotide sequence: TGTGCCGGCAAACCTCAGGGGTTTAACTATGGCTACACCTTC. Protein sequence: CAGKPQGFNYGYTF.